Reported below is one TCR beta chain. Its antigen remains unidentified. These data come from a study of blood T cells in healthy people across ages. Notes on the study in general: The study found more naive CD4+ cells and higher diversity in long-lived than aged donors.

A second PCR, run for about 6 to 12 cycles, used a sample-barcoded 5' primer plus a J-beta primer mix. TCRdb processed the 5' RACE reads anew with MiXCR; each CDR3 protein has one entry. The sample lists over 1,500,000 distinct CDR3 sequences, around 40% occurring once. This CDR3 region has 12 residues. Germline CDR1 is DFQATT and CDR2 is SNEGSKA (reference sequence). Trimming stripped 6 bases from V and 6 bases from J, with 11 bases between. The source of this sequence is a human donor in good health. Material: blood. The gene calls are TRBV20-1 and TRBJ1-4; the D is unclear. CDR3 DNA: TGCAGTGCAGGACTCCGGGATGAAAAACTGTTTTTT. Protein: CSAGLRDEKLFF.